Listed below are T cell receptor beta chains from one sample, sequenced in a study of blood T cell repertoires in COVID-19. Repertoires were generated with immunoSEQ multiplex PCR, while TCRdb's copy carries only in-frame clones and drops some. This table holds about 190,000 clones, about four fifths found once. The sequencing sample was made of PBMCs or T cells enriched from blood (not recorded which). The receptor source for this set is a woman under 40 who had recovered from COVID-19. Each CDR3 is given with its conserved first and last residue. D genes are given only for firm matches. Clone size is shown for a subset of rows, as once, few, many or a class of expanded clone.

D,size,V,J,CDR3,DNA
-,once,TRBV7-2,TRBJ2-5,CASSLVGARNGETQYF,TGTGCCAGCAGCTTAGTTGGGGCCCGGAATGGGGAGACCCAGTACTTC
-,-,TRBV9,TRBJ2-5,CASTLWGPAETQYF,TGTGCCAGCACCCTCTGGGGCCCCGCGGAGACCCAGTACTTC
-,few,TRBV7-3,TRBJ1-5,CASSLRGPYNQPQHF,TGTGCCAGCAGCTTAAGGGGGCCCTACAATCAGCCCCAGCATTTT
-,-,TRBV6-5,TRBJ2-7,CASSKSQYYEQYF,TGTGCCAGCAGCAAATCGCAGTACTACGAGCAGTACTTC
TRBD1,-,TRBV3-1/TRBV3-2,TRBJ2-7,CASSPTGGYEQYF,TGTGCCAGCAGCCCTACAGGGGGGTACGAGCAGTACTTC
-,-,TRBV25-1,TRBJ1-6,CASSEVRGIWNSPLHF,TGTGCCAGCAGTGAAGTTAGGGGGATATGGAATTCACCCCTCCACTTT
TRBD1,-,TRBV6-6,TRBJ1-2,CASSRGQGASSKGYTF,TGTGCCAGCAGCCGGGGACAGGGGGCGTCTTCTAAGGGCTACACCTTC
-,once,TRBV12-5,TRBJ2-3,CASGLGGETDTQYF,TGTGCTAGTGGTTTAGGGGGGGAGACAGATACGCAGTATTTT
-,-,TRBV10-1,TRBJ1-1,CASSAGSREAFF,TGCGCCAGCAGTGCAGGGTCCCGTGAAGCTTTCTTT
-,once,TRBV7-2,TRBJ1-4,CASTQSQGEKLFF,TGTGCCAGCACCCAAAGTCAGGGCGAAAAACTGTTTTTT
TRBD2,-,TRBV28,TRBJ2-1,CASSTLGGGTSGGSISYNEQFF,TGTGCCAGCAGTACCCTGGGAGGGGGGACTAGCGGGGGTAGTATCTCCTACAATGAGCAGTTCTTC
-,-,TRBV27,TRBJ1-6,CASSLYNSPLHF,TGTGCCAGCAGTCTGTATAATTCACCCCTCCACTTT
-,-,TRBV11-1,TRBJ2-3,CASSLNRLTDTQYF,TGTGCCAGCAGCTTAAATAGACTCACAGATACGCAGTATTTT
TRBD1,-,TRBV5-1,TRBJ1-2,CASSPKLGQGAEGYTF,TGCGCCAGCAGCCCCAAACTAGGACAGGGGGCAGAAGGCTACACCTTC
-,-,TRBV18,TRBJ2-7,CASSPPTSQGYHEQYF,TGTGCCAGCTCACCACCGACCTCGCAGGGCTACCACGAGCAGTACTTC
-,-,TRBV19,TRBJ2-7,CASSVARQTGEQYF,TGTGCCAGTAGCGTAGCGCGCCAGACGGGTGAGCAGTACTTC
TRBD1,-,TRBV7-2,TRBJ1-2,CASSQRQGYYGYTF,TGTGCCAGCAGCCAGCGACAGGGTTACTATGGCTACACCTTC
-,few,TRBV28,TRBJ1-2,CAIRGTPSENYGYTF,TGTGCCATACGAGGGACTCCCAGCGAGAACTATGGCTACACCTTC
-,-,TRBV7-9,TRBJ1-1,CASSSWANTEAFF,TGTGCCAGCAGCTCTTGGGCCAACACTGAAGCTTTCTTT
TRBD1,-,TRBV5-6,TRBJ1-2,CASSTTGVIYGYTF,TGTGCCAGCAGCACCACAGGGGTCATCTATGGCTACACCTTC
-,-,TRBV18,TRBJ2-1,CASSGAKSSYNEQFF,TGTGCCAGCTCGGGGGCGAAGAGCTCCTACAATGAGCAGTTCTTC
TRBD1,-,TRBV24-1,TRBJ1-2,CATSDSLSGTGWHGYTF,TGTGCCACCAGTGACTCACTCTCCGGGACAGGGTGGCATGGCTACACCTTC
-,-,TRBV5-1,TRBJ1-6,CASSLVRDNNSPLHF,TGCGCCAGCAGCTTGGTCAGGGATAATAATTCACCCCTCCACTTT
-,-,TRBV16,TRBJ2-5,CASSRRISETQYF,TGTGCCAGCAGCCGGAGAATTTCAGAGACCCAGTACTTC
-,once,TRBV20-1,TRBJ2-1,CSARDDGESIF,TGCAGTGCTAGAGATGACGGGGAGTCGATCTTC
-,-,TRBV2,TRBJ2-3,CASSEFSGWTDTQYF,TGTGCCAGCAGTGAATTTTCAGGGTGGACAGATACGCAGTATTTT
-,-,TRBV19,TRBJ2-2,CASKGRQVSTGELFF,TGTGCCAGTAAGGGACGACAGGTCAGCACCGGGGAGCTGTTTTTT
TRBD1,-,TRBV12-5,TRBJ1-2,CASGLLRQGHTRRYGYTF,TGTGCTAGTGGTTTGCTACGACAGGGCCATACACGCCGCTATGGCTACACCTTC
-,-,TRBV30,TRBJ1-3,CAWTRGPNTIYF,TGTGCCTGGACCAGGGGTCCAAACACCATATATTTT
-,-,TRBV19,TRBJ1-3,CASSIRMGHLDSGNTIYF,TGTGCCAGTAGTATTCGGATGGGACACCTAGACTCTGGAAACACCATATATTTT
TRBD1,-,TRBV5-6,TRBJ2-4,CASSSDRGLDIQYF,TGTGCCAGCAGCTCAGACAGGGGGTTGGACATTCAGTACTTC
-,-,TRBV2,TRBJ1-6,CASSVDQGRYSPLHF,TGTGCCAGCAGTGTCGATCAGGGGCGTTATTCACCCCTCCACTTT
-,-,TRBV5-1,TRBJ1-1,CASSLGVLGNTEAFF,TGCGCCAGCAGCTTAGGAGTTCTGGGGAACACTGAAGCTTTCTTT
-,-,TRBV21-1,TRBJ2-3,CASSLASRSTDTQYF,TGTGCCAGCAGCCTCGCATCTAGAAGCACAGATACGCAGTATTTT